Listed here are 30 T cell receptor beta chains from one sample, sequenced in a study of blood T cell repertoires in COVID-19. Profiling relied on immunoSEQ multiplex PCR, and the TCRdb table lists in-frame clones only, not all of them. This repertoire shows about 220,000 clones, around 91% found once; its top ten account for over 12%. The material sequenced was PBMCs or T cells enriched from blood (not recorded which). These receptors were obtained from a man aged 25 to 40 who had been exposed to COVID-19.

The rearrangement uses TRBV25-1 and TRBJ2-1; TRBD2 is a possible D gene (5 bases). There are 15 residues in the CDR3. Deletions cut 3 bases from V and 0 bases from J, with 9 bases between. The V gene's germline CDR1 is MGHDK and CDR2 SYGVNS. The DNA of the CDR3 is TGTGCCAGCAGTGAGAGTGGGAGCTCCTACAATGAGCAGTTCTTC. Residues: CASSESGSSYNEQFF.

J is TRBJ1-5 and V is TRBV14; D unclear. CDR1 SGHDN and CDR2 FVKESK come from the germline V gene. This CDR3 comprises 14 residues. The V gene lost 1 base and the J gene lost 5 bases, with 9 bases spanning the gap. The CDR3 protein is CASSQGGTDQPQHF. The CDR3 DNA sequence: TGTGCCAGCAGCCAAGGAGGAACGGATCAGCCCCAGCATTTT.

This rearrangement joins TRBV7-6 to TRBJ2-5, with TRBD1 matching 7 bases. Trimming removed 5 bases from V and 9 bases from J; junction bases left unmatched: 15. In germline, CDR1 is SGHVS, CDR2 FNYEAQ. The CDR3 is made up of 15 amino acids. CDR3: CASSRLQGPRIAQYF. The CDR3, as DNA: TGTGCCAGCAGCCGTCTACAGGGGCCCCGAATCGCCCAGTACTTC.

The chain has TRBV4-1 and TRBJ1-4, with D perhaps matching TRBD1 (6 bases). This CDR3 has 17 residues. Trimming took 0 bases from V and 3 from J, leaving 14 bases between them. Germline loops: CDR1 MGHRA, CDR2 YSYEKL. The CDR3 sequence is CASSQDRGAPANEKLFF. Written as DNA, the CDR3 is TGCGCCAGCAGCCAAGATCGGGGGGCGCCGGCTAATGAAAAACTGTTTTTT.

This chain joins TRBV14 and TRBJ2-3, with TRBD2 matching 7 bases. V lost 1 base, J lost 1 base, and 5 bases stayed unmatched. The CDR3 has 16 amino acids. The V gene's germline CDR1 is SGHDN and CDR2 FVKESK. CDR3 region: CASSQVGRGGTDTQYF. In DNA, the CDR3 is TGTGCCAGCAGCCAAGTGGGCCGGGGGGGCACAGATACGCAGTATTTT.

This clone was seen a few times. This chain connects TRBV4-1 to TRBJ1-1, with TRBD1 as a possible D gene (5 bases). The CDR3 runs 15 residues. V was pared by 0 bases and J by 6 bases, with 14 bases between. Per the germline V gene, CDR1 is MGHRA and CDR2 is YSYEKL. CDR3 region: CASSQEVTDGAEAFF. The CDR3 DNA is TGCGCCAGCAGCCAAGAAGTGACAGACGGTGCTGAAGCTTTCTTT.

The chain links TRBV18 to TRBJ2-7, with 8 positions matching TRBD1. CDR1 and CDR2 (germline): KGHSH, LQKENI. This CDR3 contains 15 residues. J lost 4 bases, V lost 3 bases, and 8 bases had no gene match. CDR3 coding DNA: TGTGCCAGCTCACCCGTAGGACAGGGAACTTACGAGCAGTACTTC. Translation gives CASSPVGQGTYEQYF.

V and J are TRBV19 and TRBJ2-7; D gene ambiguous. This CDR3 has 14 amino acids. CDR1 is LNHDA and CDR2 is SQIVND in the germline V gene (reference sequence). The ends were cut back, 6 bases at V and 6 bases at J, with 18 bases in the middle. CDR3: CASSYVSSPGEQYF. In DNA form, the CDR3 reads TGTGCCAGTAGCTACGTCAGTTCCCCGGGCGAGCAGTACTTC. Supplemented by reference TRBV19 and TRBJ2-7, the full variable domain reads DGGITQSPKYLFRKEGQNVTLSCEQNLNHDAMYWYRQDPGQGLRLIYYSQIVNDFQKGDIAEGYSVSREKKESFPLTVTSAQKNPTAFYLCASSYVSSPGEQYFGPGTRLTVT.

The chain links TRBV18 to TRBJ1-6; D perhaps matches TRBD1 (6 bases). There are 15 residues in the CDR3. V dropped 6 bases and J dropped 7 bases, with 16 bases sitting between them. From germline, CDR1 is KGHSH and CDR2 LQKENI. This CDR3 is CASSLGWTANSPLHF. In nucleotides, the CDR3 is TGTGCCAGCTCCCTGGGATGGACAGCCAATTCACCCCTCCACTTT.

This chain links TRBV4-3 with TRBJ1-3, with TRBD1 as a possible D gene (6 bases). Germline CDR1 and CDR2: LGHNA and YSLEER. Trimming left V 0 bases short and J 8 bases short, with 11 bases between. This CDR3 has 14 amino acids. In DNA form, the CDR3 reads TGCGCCAGCAGCCAAGAGACAGGTTCGGACACCATATATTTT. This gives the protein CASSQETGSDTIYF.

Remarks on this clone: The sample holds other DNA sequences that translate to the same CDR3. V and J are TRBV11-2 and TRBJ1-1, with unresolved D. V dropped 0 bases and J dropped 4 bases, with 6 bases sitting between them. Germline V CDR1 and CDR2: SGHAT, FQNNGV. CDR3 length: 13 residues. The chain's CDR3 is CASSLEGGTEAFF. The CDR3 bases are TGTGCCAGCAGCTTAGAAGGCGGCACTGAAGCTTTCTTT.

The chain uses TRBV5-5 and TRBJ1-5; 11 nucleotides align to TRBD1. From germline, CDR1 is SGHKS and CDR2 YYEKEE (reference sequence). CDR3 size: 17 residues. V was pared by 3 bases and J by 9 bases, with 14 bases of the junction left unmatched. The DNA of the CDR3 is TGTGCCAGCAGCTGGATCCTGGGACAGGGGGACGAGGGGCCCCAGCATTTT. Encoded protein: CASSWILGQGDEGPQHF.

The V gene is TRBV27, the J gene TRBJ1-1; 12 positions agree with TRBD1. The V gene end was trimmed by 2 bases and the J gene end by 5 bases; junction bases not matched to a gene: 3. Germline CDR1 reads MNHEY; CDR2 reads SMNVEV (reference sequence). CDR3 length: 15 residues. As DNA, the CDR3 is TGTGCCAGCAGTTTACGGGACAGGGGGCGGACTGAAGCTTTCTTT. Protein product: CASSLRDRGRTEAFF.

The CDR3 region has the DNA TGTGCCCCCAGGGGACAGGGGGGTTGGGAGACCCAGTACTTC. It specifies CAPRGQGGWETQYF. The V call is TRBV21-1, the J call TRBJ2-5; whether TRBD1, the table's D call, matches the DNA was not checked. TRBV21-1 is flagged as a pseudogene. This CDR3 has 14 residues.

The V call is TRBV5-1, the J call TRBJ2-5; D possibly corresponds to TRBD2 (6 bases). CDR1 is SGHRS and CDR2 is YFSETQ in the germline V gene. Trimming took 3 bases from V and 5 from J, leaving 23 bases between them. The CDR3 loop spans 17 amino acids. In DNA, the CDR3 is TGCGCCAGCAGCTCCGTCGGAGGAGCGGGCGCGGGGGAGACCCAGTACTTC. Amino acid sequence: CASSSVGGAGAGETQYF.

The V call is TRBV7-2, the J call TRBJ2-1; a weak D match, TRBD1 (7 bases). Germline CDR1 reads SGHTA; CDR2 reads FQGNSA. V was pared by 4 bases and J by 10 bases, with 20 bases between. The CDR3 has 15 amino acids. CDR3 loop: CASSSGGLQVREQFF. The CDR3 DNA is TGTGCCAGCAGCTCAGGGGGGCTACAGGTCCGGGAGCAGTTCTTC.

The chain is built from TRBV11-2 and TRBJ1-3; 10 positions agree with TRBD1. V dropped 5 bases and J dropped 4; count of bases not matched to a gene: 14. The CDR3 contains 18 residues. Germline V CDR1 and CDR2: SGHAT, FQNNGV. CDR3 in amino acids: CASSPHRGGTGVGNTIYF. In DNA form, the CDR3 reads TGTGCCAGCAGCCCCCATCGAGGGGGGACAGGGGTAGGAAACACCATATATTTT.

The V gene is TRBV11-2, the J gene TRBJ2-7, with D unclear. V lost 0 bases and J lost 3, with 15 bases in between. The CDR3 is 16 amino acids. Germline CDR1 and CDR2: SGHAT and FQNNGV. This chain's CDR3 is CASSLDSGGSHYEQYF. For the CDR3, the DNA is TGTGCCAGCAGCTTAGATTCGGGTGGTTCCCACTACGAGCAGTACTTC.

V usage is TRBV6-4 and J usage is TRBJ1-6; possibly TRBD1 for D (5 bases). Germline CDR1 reads MRHNA; CDR2 reads SNTAGT. The CDR3 contains 15 residues. Trimming left V 0 bases short and J 8 bases short, with 11 bases between. The chain's CDR3 is CASSDSSGNYSPLHF. The CDR3 DNA sequence: TGTGCCAGCAGTGACTCATCAGGGAATTATTCACCCCTCCACTTT.

This chain uses TRBV4-1 with TRBJ1-6, with D possibly being TRBD1 (5 bases). The V and J ends lost 3 bases and 4 bases respectively, with 16 bases between them. The germline V gene encodes CDR1 MGHRA and CDR2 YSYEKL. CDR3 length: 17 residues. This chain's CDR3 is CASSHGHSSGYNSPLHF. In DNA, the CDR3 is TGCGCCAGCAGCCATGGACATTCTTCAGGGTATAATTCACCCCTCCACTTT.

Only one count was recorded for this clone. The J gene is TRBJ2-3, the V gene TRBV11-2; no firm D call. Germline CDR1 reads SGHAT; CDR2 reads FQNNGV. Trimming stripped 5 bases from V and 6 bases from J, with 6 bases between. CDR3 length: 11 amino acids. The CDR3: CASSPADTQYF. CDR3 bases: TGTGCCAGCAGCCCCGCGGATACGCAGTATTTT.

The rearrangement uses TRBV3-1 (or the pseudogene TRBV3-2) and TRBJ2-7; 9 positions match TRBD1. With 4 bases clipped from V and 1 base from J, the junction kept 2 bases outside the gene matches. CDR1 and CDR2 from the germline V gene are LGHDT and YNNKEL (reference sequence). CDR3 length: 14 residues. CDR3 sequence (DNA): TGTGCCAGCAGCCCGGGACAGGGTTCCTACGAGCAGTACTTC. Translating gives CASSPGQGSYEQYF.

This chain uses TRBV4-1 with TRBJ2-3, with TRBD1 matching over 8 bases. Losses at the gene ends were 2 bases for V and 3 bases for J; bases not matched to a gene: 7. This CDR3 spans 16 amino acids. Germline V CDR1 and CDR2: MGHRA, YSYEKL. The CDR3 DNA is TGCGCCAGCAGCCAATACCCGGGACAGGAGACAGATACGCAGTATTTT. Translation: CASSQYPGQETDTQYF.

The V call is TRBV5-6, the J call TRBJ1-5; TRBD1 aligns across 9 bases. J gave up 5 bases and V 5 bases, and 11 bases lay outside the gene matches. Germline CDR1 and CDR2: SGHDT and YYEEEE. The CDR3 covers 16 residues. This CDR3 is CASRKYTTGGDQPQHF. The DNA of the CDR3 is TGTGCCAGCAGGAAGTACACGACAGGGGGTGATCAGCCCCAGCATTTT.

The chain employs TRBV19 and TRBJ1-2; D call uncertain. Germline CDR1 and CDR2: LNHDA and SQIVND (reference sequence). Trimming removed 11 bases from V and 4 bases from J, with 14 bases in between. The CDR3 is 12 amino acids. The CDR3 region is CASAQNSYGYTF. CDR3 bases: TGTGCCTCTGCACAGAACTCCTATGGCTACACCTTC.

The V gene is TRBV7-3, the J gene TRBJ2-1; 8 nucleotides line up with TRBD2. V lost 5 bases to trimming and J lost 2 bases; unmatched junction nucleotides: 5. This CDR3 is built from 15 residues. Germline CDR1 is SGHTA and CDR2 is FQGTGA. The DNA for the CDR3 is TGTGCCAGCAGCCCGCAGCGGGGGCCCTACAATGAGCAGTTCTTC. Protein: CASSPQRGPYNEQFF.

The rearrangement joins TRBV18 to TRBJ1-1, with D possibly TRBD1 on 5 matching bases. This CDR3 region has 15 residues. Per the germline V gene, CDR1 is KGHSH and CDR2 is LQKENI. With 2 bases removed from V and 5 bases from J, the gap between germline ends came to 15 bases. As DNA, the CDR3 is TGTGCCAGCTCACCAAGGAACTTGGGGGGGACTGAAGCTTTCTTT. Protein sequence: CASSPRNLGGTEAFF.

The V gene is TRBV6-2 or TRBV6-3, the J gene TRBJ2-5, with D perhaps matching TRBD1 (5 bases). Germline lookup yields CDR1 MNHEY and CDR2 SVGEGT. The germline V and J ends were trimmed by 2 bases and 1 base, with 17 bases remaining between them. The CDR3 consists of 17 residues. The CDR3 is CASSYHPDSPIQETQYF. In DNA, the CDR3 is TGTGCCAGCAGTTACCACCCCGACAGTCCCATCCAAGAGACCCAGTACTTC.

V gene TRBV9 combines with J gene TRBJ1-5; D unclear. The CDR3 extends over 15 amino acids. Trimming shortened V by 5 bases and J by 7 bases, and 19 bases separated the two germline ends. In germline, CDR1 is SGDLS, CDR2 YYNGEE. CDR3 coding DNA: TGTGCCAGCAGTGACGGGGTTGGCTTTGGACAGCCCCAGCATTTT. It specifies CASSDGVGFGQPQHF.

The V and J genes are TRBV5-5 and TRBJ1-2, with a weak D call TRBD1 (6 bases). V gave up 4 bases and J gave up 6 bases, with 19 bases separating them. Germline V CDR1 and CDR2: SGHKS, YYEKEE (reference sequence). The CDR3 sequence is 15 residues long. This chain's CDR3 is CASSTGTPSVHGYTF. As DNA, the CDR3 is TGTGCCAGCAGCACCGGGACACCCTCAGTCCATGGCTACACCTTC.